This passage covers 15 T cell receptor beta chains from one sample sequenced in a study of T-cell reconstitution after alpha-beta-depleted transplantation in children. Molecular barcoding with unique molecular identifiers was used for the TCRbeta library. MiXCR, run by TCRdb on the PCR reads, gives a single entry per CDR3 protein. Among 500,000 to 600,000 distinct CDR3 sequences listed, around 27% were seen once. Sequencing used PBMCs, obtained before TCRalphabeta/CD19-depleted stem cell transplant. The receptors derive from a boy less than two years old with Wiskott-Aldrich syndrome, due to receive a stem cell transplant.

The chain links TRBV12-3 or TRBV12-4 to TRBJ1-3; D gene uncertain. Trimming cost V 5 bases and J 4 bases, with 12 bases left between them. This CDR3 region has 14 residues. CDR3 in DNA: TGTGCCAGCAGTCCGTATAGCGGGGGAAACACCATATATTTT. Its translation: CASSPYSGGNTIYF.

This clonotype has just a few counts. V usage is TRBV5-1 and J usage is TRBJ2-1, with 8 bases fitting TRBD2. CDR3 size: 18 residues. Losses at the gene ends were 5 bases for V and 4 bases for J; bases not matched to a gene: 17. Per germline, CDR1 SGHRS and CDR2 YFSETQ. The CDR3 bases are TGCGCCAGCAGTTCTCTTACATTGACTAGCGCTAGATACAATGAGCAGTTCTTC. This codes for CASSSLTLTSARYNEQFF.

The DNA of the CDR3 is TGCAGTGCTCCAAATAGAGCGGAACCTTACAATGAGCAGTTCTTC. It specifies CSAPNRAEPYNEQFF. This rearrangement joins TRBV20-1 to TRBJ2-1; tentatively, D is TRBD2 (5 bases). V was trimmed by 5 bases and J by 4 bases, leaving 18 bases between them. Germline V CDR1 and CDR2: DFQATT, SNEGSKA (reference sequence). This CDR3 has 15 residues.

This rearrangement joins TRBV6-5 to TRBJ2-1, with 9 bases identical to TRBD1. There are 16 residues in the CDR3. Germline values: CDR1 MNHEY, CDR2 SVGAGI. Unmatched junction bases numbered 10, after V lost 2 bases and J lost 8 bases. CDR3 protein: CASSYILGQGIHEQFF. The CDR3 DNA is TGTGCCAGCAGTTACATTTTAGGACAGGGGATCCATGAGCAGTTCTTC.

The chain has TRBV20-1 and TRBJ2-1, with TRBD2 matching over 9 bases. The CDR3 is 17 residues long. The ends lost 4 bases at V and 0 bases at J; junction bases unmatched: 10. CDR1 DFQATT and CDR2 SNEGSKA come from the germline V gene (reference sequence). The CDR3 spells CSAKLSGRTGSYNEQFF. CDR3 DNA sequence: TGCAGTGCTAAACTCAGCGGGAGGACGGGCTCCTACAATGAGCAGTTCTTC.

The CDR3 DNA sequence: TGTGCACTGGGACTAGAAGGCGAGCAGTACTTC. Translation gives CALGLEGEQYF. The chain uses TRBV30 and TRBJ2-7; 8 bases align to TRBD2. Germline CDR1 and CDR2: GTSNPN and SVGIG (reference sequence). The CDR3 consists of 11 residues. Full variable domain (remainder filled in from reference TRBV30 and TRBJ2-7): SQTIHQWPATLVQPVGSPLSLECTVEGTSNPNLYWYRQAAGRGLQLLFYSVGIGQISSEVPQNLSASRPQDRQFILSSKKLLLSDSGFYLCALGLEGEQYFGPGTRLTVT.

The chain employs TRBV12-3 or TRBV12-4 and TRBJ2-1; D possibly corresponds to TRBD2 (5 bases). V lost 2 bases and J lost 8, with 19 bases in between. CDR3 size: 16 residues. CDR3 DNA: TGTGCCAGCAGTTTAAGGTTCACTAGTTTTAGTCATGAGCAGTTCTTC. Translation: CASSLRFTSFSHEQFF.

J is TRBJ2-3 and V is TRBV3-1; D might be TRBD1 (5 bases). Germline V gene data show CDR1 as LGHDT and CDR2 as YNNKEL (reference sequence). V was pared by 4 bases and J by 11 bases, with 13 bases between. CDR3 size: 12 residues. The CDR3 DNA sequence: TGTGCCAGCAGCCGAGAACAGGTTTTGCAGTATTTT. Its translation is CASSREQVLQYF.

This clonotype was seen only a few times. The CDR3 is CASSLVNSGSTDTQYF. The CDR3 coding sequence is TGCGCCAGCAGCTTGGTTAATAGCGGGAGCACAGATACGCAGTATTTT. This chain joins TRBV5-1 and TRBJ2-3, with TRBD2 matching over 7 bases. The CDR3 covers 16 residues. V dropped 0 bases and J dropped 0; count of bases not matched to a gene: 4. Germline values: CDR1 SGHRS, CDR2 YFSETQ.

The sample holds a few counts of this clonotype. This chain uses TRBV5-1 with TRBJ1-2; 9 bases are a match to TRBD1. CDR1 SGHRS and CDR2 YFSETQ come from the germline V gene. This CDR3 region has 12 residues. J was trimmed by 9 bases and V by 4 bases; bases with no gene match: 4. CDR3 protein: CASSAGQGRYTF. In DNA form, the CDR3 reads TGCGCCAGCAGCGCCGGACAGGGGCGCTACACCTTC. Full variable domain (outside the CDR3, taken from reference TRBV5-1 and TRBJ1-2): KAGVTQTPRYLIKTRGQQVTLSCSPISGHRSVSWYQQTPGQGLQFLFEYFSETQRNKGNFPGRFSGRQFSNSRSEMNVSTLELGDSALYLCASSAGQGRYTFGSGTRLTVV.

The sample holds one count of this clonotype. Relative to the germline gene, one junction end is altered; a read error may explain this. The CDR3 spells CASSPTSVANPGELFF. The CDR3, as DNA: TGTGCCAGCTCTCCGACTAGCGTCGCGAACCCCGGGGAGCTGTTTTTT. The chain is built from TRBV18 and TRBJ2-2, with 8 bases fitting TRBD2. Germline assignment: CDR1 KGHSH and CDR2 LQKENI. The CDR3 runs to 16 residues.

This clonotype was counted a few times. V gene TRBV24-1 combines with J gene TRBJ2-1, with D perhaps matching TRBD2 (5 bases). The CDR3 has 16 residues. Germline CDR1 is KGHDR and CDR2 is SFDVKD. V lost 3 bases to trimming and J lost 4 bases, with 15 bases between them. CDR3 residues: CATSDASVGGYNEQFF. As DNA, the CDR3 is TGTGCCACCAGTGATGCGAGCGTCGGAGGATACAATGAGCAGTTCTTC.

The chain has TRBV27 and TRBJ2-7; D remains ambiguous. V was pared by 5 bases and J by 1 base, with 9 bases between. This CDR3 contains 13 residues. The germline gives CDR1 MNHEY, CDR2 SMNVEV (reference sequence). The CDR3, as DNA: TGTGCCAGCAGTGATCCTCCATCCTACGAGCAGTACTTC. Translated: CASSDPPSYEQYF.

This chain uses TRBV6-1 with TRBJ2-3, with 12 bases identical to TRBD2. Germline assignment: CDR1 MNHNS and CDR2 SASEGT. CDR3 size: 15 residues. Trimming took 6 bases from V and 6 from J; bases not matched to a gene: 7. The CDR3 spells CASRIRLAGVDTQYF. The CDR3 DNA reads TGTGCCAGCAGGATCCGACTAGCGGGAGTGGATACGCAGTATTTT.

V and J are TRBV20-1 and TRBJ2-1; 14 bases line up with TRBD2. CDR3 length: 15 residues. V was pared by 6 bases and J by 6 bases, with 7 bases of the junction left unmatched. Germline V gives CDR1 DFQATT, CDR2 SNEGSKA (reference sequence). This chain's CDR3 is CSAVQGTSGSNEQFF. CDR3 coding DNA: TGCAGTGCAGTTCAAGGGACTAGCGGGAGCAATGAGCAGTTCTTC.